The entry below describes one TCR beta chain. As yet, its antigen is unknown. This sample is drawn from a study of circulating and synovial CD4+ cells in juvenile arthritis. Study results and caveats: Deeper sequencing increased measured overlap with synovial clonotypes. The pathogenic-like versus bulk T cell difference escaped Vbeta family analysis.

The repertoire was sequenced with immunoSEQ multiplex PCR; TCRdb's copy has only in-frame clones and lacks some. The sample consists of 3,800 or so clones, under 90% of them appearing once. Trimming removed 8 bases at V and 2 bases at J, with 13 bases between. The CDR3 is 13 amino acids. CDR1 and CDR2 (germline): SNHLY, FYNNEI. Sequenced material: CD4+ T cells from synovial fluid. This chain connects TRBV2 to TRBJ2-7, with D perhaps TRBD2 (5 bases). This TCR was recovered from a human donor with juvenile idiopathic arthritis. The CDR3 region is CASGRLGAYEQYF. In DNA form, the CDR3 reads TGTGCCAGCGGGCGGCTCGGGGCCTACGAGCAGTACTTC.